A selection of T cell receptor beta chains follows, all from one sample in a study of CD8+CD57+ T cells in acquired aplastic anemia. TCRdb reanalysed the reads using MiXCR and keeps one entry per CDR3 protein. The table lists roughly 420,000 distinct CDR3 sequences, 65% to 80% of them singletons. The sample taken for sequencing was sorted CD4+, CD8+, or CD8+CD57+ T cells (not recorded which) from PBMCs. The receptors were gathered from a human donor in good health, serving as a control. The CDR3 runs from the conserved cysteine through the conserved F or W. A D gene is named only where the DNA matches it firmly. Clone size, where shown, is once, few, many, or a class for clones that have expanded.

v_gene	j_gene	abundance	d_gene	CDR3aa	CDR3nt
TRBV9	TRBJ2-7	-	TRBD1	CASSYTAGGCYEQYF	TGTGCCAGCAGTTATACGGCAGGGGGCTGCTACGAGCAGTACTTC
TRBV5-5	TRBJ1-4	many	-	CASSLLSTNEKLFF	TGTGCCAGCAGCTTGCTTTCAACTAATGAAAAACTGTTTTTT
TRBV7-8	TRBJ2-3	once	TRBD1	CASSSMTGRRDTQYF	TGTGCCAGCAGCTCAATGACAGGGCGTAGAGATACGCAGTATTTT
TRBV2	TRBJ2-5	-	-	CASSVRGTQEPQYF	TGTGCCAGCAGTGTACGGGGGACGCAAGAGCCCCAGTACTTC
TRBV30	TRBJ2-3	many	-	CAWSVLNTDTQYF	TGTGCCTGGAGTGTACTAAACACAGATACGCAGTATTTT
TRBV5-1	TRBJ2-3	-	TRBD1	CASSMDRTDTQYF	TGCGCCAGCAGCATGGACAGGACAGATACGCAGTATTTT
TRBV15	TRBJ2-5	many	-	CATSRNREETQYF	TGTGCCACCAGCAGGAACAGGGAAGAGACCCAGTACTTC
TRBV7-9	TRBJ1-5	-	TRBD1	CASSLILQGQHKHF	TGTGCCAGCAGCTTGATTTTACAGGGGCAGCACAAGCATTTT
TRBV20-1	TRBJ1-4	many	TRBD1	CSASSGTGNEKLFF	TGCAGTGCTAGTTCCGGGACAGGCAATGAAAAACTGTTTTTT
TRBV9	TRBJ2-5	few	TRBD2	CASSVGGLAHGLETQYF	TGTGCCAGCAGCGTAGGGGGACTAGCGCATGGTTTGGAGACCCAGTACTTC